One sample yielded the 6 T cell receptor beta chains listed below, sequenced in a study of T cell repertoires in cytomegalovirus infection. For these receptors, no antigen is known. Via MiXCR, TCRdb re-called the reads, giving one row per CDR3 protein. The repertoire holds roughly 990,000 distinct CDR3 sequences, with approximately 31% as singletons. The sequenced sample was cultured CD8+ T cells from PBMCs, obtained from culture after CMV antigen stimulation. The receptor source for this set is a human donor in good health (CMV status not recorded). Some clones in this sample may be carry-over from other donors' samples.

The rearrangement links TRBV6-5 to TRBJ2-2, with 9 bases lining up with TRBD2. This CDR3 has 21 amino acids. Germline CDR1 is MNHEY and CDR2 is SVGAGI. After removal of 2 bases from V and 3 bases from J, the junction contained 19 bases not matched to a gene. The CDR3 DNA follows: TGTGCCAGCAGTTACCCCCGCGCCGACCAGGCTCTAGCGGGGCACACCGGGGAGCTGTTTTTT. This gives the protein CASSYPRADQALAGHTGELFF.

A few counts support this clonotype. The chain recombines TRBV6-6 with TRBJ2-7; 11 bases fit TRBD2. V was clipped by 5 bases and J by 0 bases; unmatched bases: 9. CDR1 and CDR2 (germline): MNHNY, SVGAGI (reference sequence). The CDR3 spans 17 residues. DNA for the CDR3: TGTGCCAGCAGTGCAACCGGGACTAGCGGACCCTCCTACGAGCAGTACGTC. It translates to CASSATGTSGPSYEQYV.

The CDR3 DNA follows: TGTGCCAGCGGCGGTCACACTGAGCAGTTCTTC. The encoded protein is CASGGHTEQFF. J is TRBJ2-1 and V is TRBV7-9; D uncertain. With 8 bases removed from V and 9 bases from J, the gap between germline ends came to 11 bases. The CDR3 extends over 11 amino acids. Germline CDR1 and CDR2: SEHNR and FQNEAQ (reference sequence).

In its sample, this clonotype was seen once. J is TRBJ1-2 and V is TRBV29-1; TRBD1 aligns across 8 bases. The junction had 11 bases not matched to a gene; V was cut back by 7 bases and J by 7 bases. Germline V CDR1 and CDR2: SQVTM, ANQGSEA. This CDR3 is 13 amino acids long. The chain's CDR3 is CSAQDRALSGYTF. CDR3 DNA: TGCAGCGCCCAGGACAGGGCCCTGAGTGGCTACACCTTC.

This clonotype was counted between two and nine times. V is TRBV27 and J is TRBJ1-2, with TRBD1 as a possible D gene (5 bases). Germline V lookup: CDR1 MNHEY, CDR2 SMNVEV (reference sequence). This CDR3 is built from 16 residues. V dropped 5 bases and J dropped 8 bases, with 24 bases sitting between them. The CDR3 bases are TGTGCCAGCAGTCTAAGCCGACAGATTACGATGGAAGGCTACACCTTC. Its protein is CASSLSRQITMEGYTF.

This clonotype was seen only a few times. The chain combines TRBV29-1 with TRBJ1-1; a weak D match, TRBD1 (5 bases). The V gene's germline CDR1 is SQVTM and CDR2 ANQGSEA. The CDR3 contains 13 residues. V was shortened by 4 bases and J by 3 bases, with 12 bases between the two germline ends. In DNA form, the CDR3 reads TGCAGCGTTGGGAGGGGCCCGGACACTGAAGCTTTCTTT. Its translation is CSVGRGPDTEAFF. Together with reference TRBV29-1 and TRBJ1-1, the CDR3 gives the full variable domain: SAVISQKPSRDICQRGTSLTIQCQVDSQVTMMFWYRQQPGQSLTLIATANQGSEATYESGFVIDKFPISRPNLTFSTLTVSNMSPEDSSIYLCSVGRGPDTEAFFGQGTRLTVV.